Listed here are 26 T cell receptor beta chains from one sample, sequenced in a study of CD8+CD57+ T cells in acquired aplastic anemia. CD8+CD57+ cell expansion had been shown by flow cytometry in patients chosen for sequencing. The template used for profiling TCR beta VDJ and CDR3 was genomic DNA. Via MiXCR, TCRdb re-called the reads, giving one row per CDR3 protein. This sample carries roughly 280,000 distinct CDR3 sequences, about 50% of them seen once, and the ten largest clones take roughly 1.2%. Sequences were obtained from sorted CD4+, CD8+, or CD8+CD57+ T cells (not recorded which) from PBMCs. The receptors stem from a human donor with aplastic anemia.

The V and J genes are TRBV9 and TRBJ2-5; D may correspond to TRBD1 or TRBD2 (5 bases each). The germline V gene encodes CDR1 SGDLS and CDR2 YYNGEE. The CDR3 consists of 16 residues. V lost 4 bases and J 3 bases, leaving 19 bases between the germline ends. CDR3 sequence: CASSFRDGGTKETQYF. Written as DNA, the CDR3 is TGTGCCAGCAGCTTTCGGGACGGAGGAACCAAAGAGACCCAGTACTTC.

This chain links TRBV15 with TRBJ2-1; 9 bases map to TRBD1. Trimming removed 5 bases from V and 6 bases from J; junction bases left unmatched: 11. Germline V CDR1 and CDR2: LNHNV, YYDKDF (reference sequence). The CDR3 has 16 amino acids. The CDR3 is CATSPIRGTGSNEQFF. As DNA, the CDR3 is TGTGCCACCAGCCCGATACGTGGGACAGGGAGCAATGAGCAGTTCTTC.

CDR3 DNA: TGTGCCAGCAGCTTAGTAGCTAGGCTAGCGGGTGGCTACACCTTC. As protein: CASSLVARLAGGYTF. The V and J genes are TRBV7-9 and TRBJ1-2; no clear D gene. The V gene lost 1 base and the J gene lost 7 bases, with 16 bases spanning the gap. Germline V gene lookup returns CDR1 SEHNR and CDR2 FQNEAQ (reference sequence). The CDR3 is 15 amino acids.

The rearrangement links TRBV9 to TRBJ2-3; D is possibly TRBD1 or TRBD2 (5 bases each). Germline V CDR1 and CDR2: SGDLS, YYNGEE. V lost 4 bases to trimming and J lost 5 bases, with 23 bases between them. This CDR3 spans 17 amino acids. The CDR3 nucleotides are TGTGCCAGCAGCCTACCCCATGGCAGGGAGACAGTAGATACGCAGTATTTT. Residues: CASSLPHGRETVDTQYF.

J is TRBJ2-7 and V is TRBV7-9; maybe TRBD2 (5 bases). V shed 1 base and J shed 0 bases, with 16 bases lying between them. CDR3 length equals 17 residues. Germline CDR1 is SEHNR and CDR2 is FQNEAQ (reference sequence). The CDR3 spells CASSLVGGDLSSYEQYF. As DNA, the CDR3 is TGTGCCAGCAGCTTAGTAGGAGGAGACCTAAGCTCCTACGAGCAGTACTTC.

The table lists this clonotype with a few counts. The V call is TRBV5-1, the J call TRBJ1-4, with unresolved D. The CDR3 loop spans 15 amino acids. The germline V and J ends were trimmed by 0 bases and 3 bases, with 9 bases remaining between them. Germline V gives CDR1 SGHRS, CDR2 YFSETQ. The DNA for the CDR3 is TGCGCCAGCAGCTTGGAATGGGGAGCTAATGAAAAACTGTTTTTT. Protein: CASSLEWGANEKLFF.

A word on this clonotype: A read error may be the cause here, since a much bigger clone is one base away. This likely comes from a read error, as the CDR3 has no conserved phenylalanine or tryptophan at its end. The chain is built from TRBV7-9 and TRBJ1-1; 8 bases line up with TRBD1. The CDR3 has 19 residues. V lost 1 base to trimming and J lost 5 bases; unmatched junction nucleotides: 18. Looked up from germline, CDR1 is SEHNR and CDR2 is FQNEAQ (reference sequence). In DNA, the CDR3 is TGTGCCAGCAGCTTAGATAAAAGGGGAATGGACAGGGAAAGGACTGAAGCTTTCATT. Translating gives CASSLDKRGMDRERTEAFI.

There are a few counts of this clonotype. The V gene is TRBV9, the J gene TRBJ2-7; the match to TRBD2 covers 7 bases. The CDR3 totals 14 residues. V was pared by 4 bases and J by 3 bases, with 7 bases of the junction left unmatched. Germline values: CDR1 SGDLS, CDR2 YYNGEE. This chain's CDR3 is CASSPGGGNYEQYF. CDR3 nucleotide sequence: TGTGCCAGCAGCCCCGGGGGAGGGAACTACGAGCAGTACTTC.

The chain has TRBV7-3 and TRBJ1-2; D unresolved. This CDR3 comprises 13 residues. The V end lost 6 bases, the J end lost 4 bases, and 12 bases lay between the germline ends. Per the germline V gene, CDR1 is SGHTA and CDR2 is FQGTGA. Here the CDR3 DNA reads TGTGCCAGCAGTCCGGGAAAGGGCTATGGCTACACCTTC. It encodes CASSPGKGYGYTF.

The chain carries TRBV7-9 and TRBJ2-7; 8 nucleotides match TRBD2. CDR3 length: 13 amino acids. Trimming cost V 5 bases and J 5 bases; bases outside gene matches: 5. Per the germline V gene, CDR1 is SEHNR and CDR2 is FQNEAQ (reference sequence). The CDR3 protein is CASSESGSHEQYF. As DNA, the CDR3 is TGTGCCAGCAGCGAGAGCGGGAGCCACGAGCAGTACTTC.

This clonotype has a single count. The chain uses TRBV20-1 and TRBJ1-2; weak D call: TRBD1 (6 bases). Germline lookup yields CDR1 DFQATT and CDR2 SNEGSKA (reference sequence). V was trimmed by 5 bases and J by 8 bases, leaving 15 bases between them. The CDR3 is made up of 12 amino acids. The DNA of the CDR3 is TGCAGTGCTGGACAGCAGATGGAAGGCTACACCTTC. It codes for CSAGQQMEGYTF.

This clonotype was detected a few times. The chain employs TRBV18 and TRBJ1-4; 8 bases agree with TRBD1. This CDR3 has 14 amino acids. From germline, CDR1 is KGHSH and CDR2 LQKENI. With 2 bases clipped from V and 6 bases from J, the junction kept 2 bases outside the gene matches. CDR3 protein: CASSPMTGDEKLFF. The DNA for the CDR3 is TGTGCCAGCTCACCAATGACAGGGGATGAAAAACTGTTTTTT. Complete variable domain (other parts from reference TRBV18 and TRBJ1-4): NAGVMQNPRHLVRRRGQEARLRCSPMKGHSHVYWYRQLPEEGLKFMVYLQKENIIDESGMPKERFSAEFPKEGPSILRIQQVVRGDSAAYFCASSPMTGDEKLFFGSGTQLSVL.

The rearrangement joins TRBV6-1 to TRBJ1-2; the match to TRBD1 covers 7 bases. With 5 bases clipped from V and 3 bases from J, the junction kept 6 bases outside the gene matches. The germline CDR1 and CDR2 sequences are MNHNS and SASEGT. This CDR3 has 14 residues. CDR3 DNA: TGTGCCAGCAGTTACTCGGGACAGCACTATGGCTACACCTTC. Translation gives CASSYSGQHYGYTF.

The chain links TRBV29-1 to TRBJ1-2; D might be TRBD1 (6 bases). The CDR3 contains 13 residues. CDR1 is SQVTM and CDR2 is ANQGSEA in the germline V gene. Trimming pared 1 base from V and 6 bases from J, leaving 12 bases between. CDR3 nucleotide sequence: TGCAGCGTTGAAGTAACAGGGACGGATGGCTACACCTTC. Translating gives CSVEVTGTDGYTF.

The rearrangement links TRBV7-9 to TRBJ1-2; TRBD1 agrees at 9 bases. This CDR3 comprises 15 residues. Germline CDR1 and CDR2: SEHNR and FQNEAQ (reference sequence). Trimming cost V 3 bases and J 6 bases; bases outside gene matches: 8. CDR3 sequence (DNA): TGTGCCAGCAGCTTGGGACAGGGCGGAGGAGATGGCTACACCTTC. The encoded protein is CASSLGQGGGDGYTF.

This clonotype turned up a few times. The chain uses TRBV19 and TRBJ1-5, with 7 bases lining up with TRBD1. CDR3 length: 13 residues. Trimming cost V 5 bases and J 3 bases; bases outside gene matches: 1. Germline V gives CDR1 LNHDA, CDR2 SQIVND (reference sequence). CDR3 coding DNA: TGTGCCAGTAGTGACAGGGCCAATCAGCCCCAGCATTTT. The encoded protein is CASSDRANQPQHF.

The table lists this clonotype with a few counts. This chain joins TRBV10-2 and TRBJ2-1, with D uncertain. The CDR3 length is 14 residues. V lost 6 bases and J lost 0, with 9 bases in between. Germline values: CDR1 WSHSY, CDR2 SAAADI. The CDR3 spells CASRGRSSYNEQFF. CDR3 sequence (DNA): TGCGCCAGCAGGGGAAGGAGCTCCTACAATGAGCAGTTCTTC.

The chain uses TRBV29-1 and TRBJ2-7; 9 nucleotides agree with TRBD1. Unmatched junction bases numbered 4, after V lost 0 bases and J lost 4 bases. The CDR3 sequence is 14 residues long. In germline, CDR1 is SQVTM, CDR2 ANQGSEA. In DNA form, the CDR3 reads TGCAGCGTTGAAGATGCGGGACAGGGATACGAGCAGTACTTC. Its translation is CSVEDAGQGYEQYF.

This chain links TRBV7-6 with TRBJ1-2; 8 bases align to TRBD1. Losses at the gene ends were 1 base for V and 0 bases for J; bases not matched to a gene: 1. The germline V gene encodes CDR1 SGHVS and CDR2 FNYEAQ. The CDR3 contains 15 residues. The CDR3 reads CASSLETGANYGYTF. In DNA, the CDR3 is TGTGCCAGCAGCTTAGAGACAGGGGCTAACTATGGCTACACCTTC. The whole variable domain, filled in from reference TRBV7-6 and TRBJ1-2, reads GAGVSQSPRYKVTKRGQDVALRCDPISGHVSLYWYRQALGQGPEFLTYFNYEAQQDKSGLPNDRFSAERPEGSISTLTIQRTEQRDSAMYRCASSLETGANYGYTFGSGTRLTVV.

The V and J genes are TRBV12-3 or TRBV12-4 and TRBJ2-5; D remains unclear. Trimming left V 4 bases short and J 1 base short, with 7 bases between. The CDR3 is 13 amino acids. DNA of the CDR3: TGTGCCAGCAGTTGGGTACGCCAAGAGACCCAGTACTTC. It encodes CASSWVRQETQYF.

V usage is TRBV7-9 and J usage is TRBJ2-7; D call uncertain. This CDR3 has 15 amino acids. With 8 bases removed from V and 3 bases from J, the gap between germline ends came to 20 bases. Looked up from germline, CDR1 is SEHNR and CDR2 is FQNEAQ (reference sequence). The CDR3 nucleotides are TGTGCCAGCCATCCACCCAACAGCGATAGCTACGAGCAGTACTTC. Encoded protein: CASHPPNSDSYEQYF.

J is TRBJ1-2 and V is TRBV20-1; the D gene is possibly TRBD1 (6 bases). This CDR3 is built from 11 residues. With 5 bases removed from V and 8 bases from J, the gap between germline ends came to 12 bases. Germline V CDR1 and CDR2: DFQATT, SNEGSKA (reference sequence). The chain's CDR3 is CSALTGFGYTF. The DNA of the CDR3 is TGCAGTGCTCTAACAGGGTTCGGCTACACCTTC.

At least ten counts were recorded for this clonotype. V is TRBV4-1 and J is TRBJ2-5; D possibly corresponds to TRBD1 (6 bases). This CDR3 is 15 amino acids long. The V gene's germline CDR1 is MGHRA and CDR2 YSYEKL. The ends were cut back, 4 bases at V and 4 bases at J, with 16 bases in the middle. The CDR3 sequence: CASSRLQGIGETQYF. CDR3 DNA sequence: TGCGCCAGCAGCCGCCTACAGGGAATCGGAGAGACCCAGTACTTC.

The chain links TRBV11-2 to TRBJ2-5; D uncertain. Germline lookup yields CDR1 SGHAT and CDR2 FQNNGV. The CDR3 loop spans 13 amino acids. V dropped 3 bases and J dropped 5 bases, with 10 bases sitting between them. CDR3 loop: CASSFPVWETQYF. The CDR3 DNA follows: TGTGCCAGCAGCTTCCCAGTGTGGGAGACCCAGTACTTC.

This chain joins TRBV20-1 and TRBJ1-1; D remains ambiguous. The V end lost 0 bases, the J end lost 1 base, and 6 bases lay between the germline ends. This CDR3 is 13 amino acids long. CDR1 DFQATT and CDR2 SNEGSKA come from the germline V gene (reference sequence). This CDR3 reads CSARDSSNTEAFF. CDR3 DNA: TGCAGTGCTAGAGATAGTTCGAACACTGAAGCTTTCTTT.

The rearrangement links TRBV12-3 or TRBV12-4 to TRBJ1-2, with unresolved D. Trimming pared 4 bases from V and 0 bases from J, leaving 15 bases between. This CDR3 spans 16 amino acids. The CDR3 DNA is TGTGCCAGCAGTTCCGACCCGGCGCAGACTAACTATGGCTACACCTTC. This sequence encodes CASSSDPAQTNYGYTF.